This T cell receptor beta chain was identified in a study of T-cell memory formation after mild COVID-19. Study-wide background: TCR clusters largely stayed donor specific.

Whole-study results and caveats: Detection of some responders pre-infection suggested pre-existing cross-reactive memory T cells participated. From day 15 to 85, contracting clones were balanced between CD4 and CD8, whereas later expanders leaned toward CD4+. A second wave of clones peaked on day 37, and their SARS-CoV-2 specificity went unconfirmed.

A remark on this clonotype: No antigen is known for it.

TCRdb used MiXCR to reprocess the 5' RACE reads, holding one entry per CDR3 protein. The repertoire includes roughly 170,000 distinct CDR3 sequences, about a fifth of them detected once, and approximately 22% sits in the top ten. V shed 3 bases and J 8 bases; nucleotides not matched to a gene: 3. Germline-derived CDR1 and CDR2 are KGHSH and LQKENI. This CDR3 has 13 amino acids. The chain links TRBV18 to TRBJ1-1, with 10 nucleotides matching TRBD1. Sequenced: PBMCs or a T cell subset sorted from them (not recorded which). This clonotype was sampled from an adult woman who had mild COVID-19 (a few samples of this study predate the infection). Cell type and time point are not known. The CDR3 bases are TGTGCCAGCTCACCTGGGACAGGGGCGGAAGCTTTCTTT. This sequence encodes CASSPGTGAEAFF.